These 29 T cell receptor beta chains came from one sample sequenced in a study of shared clonotypes between healthy human individuals. The table came from immunoSEQ multiplex PCR; TCRdb's copy has only in-frame clones and leaves some out. The sample holds 2 million to 3 million clones; about 92% are singletons and the top ten take more than 0.12%. The specimen sequenced was naive CD4+ T cells sorted from blood. Subset given: CD45RA+ positively selected. These receptors originate from a man aged 18 to 29 in good health.

The chain couples TRBV9 to TRBJ2-3; the D is unclear. The germline CDR1 and CDR2 sequences are SGDLS and YYNGEE. CDR3 length: 13 residues. V lost 2 bases and J 5 bases, leaving 9 bases between the germline ends. DNA of the CDR3: TGTGCCAGCAGCGTCTTGGGCCAAGATACGCAGTATTTT. Residues: CASSVLGQDTQYF.

The chain employs TRBV5-5 and TRBJ2-7; D gene unclear. Between the trimmed V and J ends, which lost 3 bases and 0 bases, there was a span of 4 bases. Germline-derived CDR1 and CDR2 are SGHKS and YYEKEE (reference sequence). The CDR3 has 12 amino acids. CDR3 amino acids: CASSSNSYEQYF. CDR3 DNA sequence: TGTGCCAGCAGCTCCAACTCCTACGAGCAGTACTTC.

Written as DNA, the CDR3 is TGCGCCAGCAGTGGGCTGCGACAGGGCCCCACCCTTAACTATGGCTACACCTTC. It codes for CASSGLRQGPTLNYGYTF. The rearrangement joins TRBV10-1 to TRBJ1-2; TRBD1 matches 7 bases. Germline lookup yields CDR1 WNHNN and CDR2 SYGVQD (reference sequence). The CDR3 is 18 residues long. V was clipped by 4 bases and J by 1 base; unmatched bases: 15.

J is TRBJ2-5 and V is TRBV2; 9 nucleotides match TRBD1. In germline, CDR1 is SNHLY, CDR2 FYNNEI. V was pared by 6 bases and J by 4 bases, with 3 bases of the junction left unmatched. The CDR3 contains 13 residues. The CDR3 coding sequence is TGTGCCAGCAGCCCGGACAGGGGAGAGACCCAGTACTTC. This codes for CASSPDRGETQYF.

The chain links TRBV6-5 to TRBJ1-5; 8 nucleotides line up with TRBD1. Germline-derived CDR1 and CDR2 are MNHEY and SVGAGI. J lost 2 bases, V lost 7 bases, and 7 bases had no gene match. This CDR3 region has 15 residues. The CDR3 bases are TGTGCCAGCAAACTGGACAGGGCGGGCAATCAGCCCCAGCATTTT. Its translation: CASKLDRAGNQPQHF.

The chain recombines TRBV29-1 with TRBJ2-7; D possibly matches TRBD1 or TRBD2 (5 bases each). Germline loops: CDR1 SQVTM, CDR2 ANQGSEA. The CDR3 extends over 15 amino acids. The V end was cut by 5 bases, the J end by 0 bases, with 17 bases between. CDR3 bases: TGCAGCGTTAAACTACAGGAGGTCGGCTCCTACGAGCAGTACTTC. Translated: CSVKLQEVGSYEQYF.

The rearrangement links TRBV7-9 to TRBJ2-5; D gene ambiguous. Deletions cut 1 base from V and 11 bases from J, with 14 bases between. Germline V gene sequence: CDR1 SEHNR, CDR2 FQNEAQ (reference sequence). The CDR3 extends over 13 amino acids. CDR3 sequence reads: CASSLGWPEEQYF. The DNA for the CDR3 is TGTGCCAGCAGCTTAGGTTGGCCTGAGGAGCAGTACTTC.

This clone occurred once. The rearrangement uses TRBV7-2 and TRBJ2-5, with TRBD1 as a possible D gene (6 bases). V gave up 1 base and J gave up 7 bases, with 10 bases separating them. CDR3 size: 13 residues. Germline CDR1 reads SGHTA; CDR2 reads FQGNSA. The CDR3 loop reads CASSLGLRGTQYF. Written as DNA, the CDR3 is TGTGCCAGCAGCTTAGGCCTCAGGGGGACCCAGTACTTC. The whole variable domain, remainder taken from reference TRBV7-2 and TRBJ2-5, is GAGVSQSPSNKVTEKGKDVELRCDPISGHTALYWYRQSLGQGLEFLIYFQGNSAPDKSGLPSDRFSAERTGGSVSTLTIQRTQQEDSAVYLCASSLGLRGTQYFGPGTRLLVL.

This sequence joins TRBV7-2 and TRBJ2-1, with TRBD2 matching 9 bases. This CDR3 spans 16 amino acids. Germline-derived CDR1 and CDR2 are SGHTA and FQGNSA. The J segment lost 4 bases and the V segment lost 2 bases, leaving 6 bases of the junction unmatched. CDR3 DNA sequence: TGTGCCAGCAGCTTATACCTAGCGGGAACTTACAATGAGCAGTTCTTC. Translated: CASSLYLAGTYNEQFF.

This chain uses TRBV19 with TRBJ2-7; a possible D gene is TRBD1 (6 bases). The CDR3 runs 13 residues. V was clipped by 8 bases and J by 3 bases, with 14 bases between them. From germline, CDR1 is LNHDA and CDR2 SQIVND (reference sequence). The CDR3 DNA sequence: TGTGCCAGTGCAAACACAGGGTTCTACGAGCAGTACTTC. It is translated as CASANTGFYEQYF.

This chain joins TRBV6-5 and TRBJ2-5; either TRBD1 or TRBD2 may fit D (6 bases each). The germline V gene encodes CDR1 MNHEY and CDR2 SVGAGI. The V end was cut by 6 bases, the J end by 5 bases, with 10 bases between. CDR3 size: 12 residues. As DNA, the CDR3 is TGTGCCAGCAGCTGGAGGGGGGAGACCCAGTACTTC. Protein sequence: CASSWRGETQYF.

This chain connects TRBV4-3 to TRBJ2-3; TRBD2 matches 7 bases. The CDR3 is 13 amino acids. The trim removed 0 bases at V and 11 bases at J, leaving 5 bases unmatched. Germline CDR1 LGHNA, CDR2 YSLEER. DNA of the CDR3: TGCGCCAGCAGCCAAGAGGGGGGGTGGGGGCAGTATTTT. The encoded protein is CASSQEGGWGQYF.

This chain joins TRBV11-2 and TRBJ2-1; D is possibly TRBD1 (5 bases). V shed 0 bases and J shed 0 bases, with 6 bases lying between them. The CDR3 runs to 15 residues. Germline assignment: CDR1 SGHAT and CDR2 FQNNGV. In nucleotides, the CDR3 is TGTGCCAGCAGCTTAGACACAGGCTCCTACAATGAGCAGTTCTTC. It is translated as CASSLDTGSYNEQFF.

This clone was picked up one time. The genes are TRBV10-1 and TRBJ2-7; 9 positions agree with TRBD1. The length of the CDR3 is 15 residues. Germline trimming cut 6 bases from V and 4 bases from J; bases unmatched to any gene: 10. Germline V gene data show CDR1 as WNHNN and CDR2 as SYGVQD (reference sequence). The chain's CDR3 is CASSPTGGSWYEQYF. The CDR3 nucleotides read TGCGCCAGCAGCCCCACAGGGGGCTCTTGGTACGAGCAGTACTTC.

CDR3 DNA sequence: TGCAGCGTTGAACCCCAACTTCGGACCTATGGCTACACCTTC. This codes for CSVEPQLRTYGYTF. This chain connects TRBV29-1 to TRBJ1-2; D is unresolved. The CDR3 is 14 residues long. Germline V lookup: CDR1 SQVTM, CDR2 ANQGSEA. V lost 2 bases to trimming and J lost 4 bases, with 14 bases between them.

The chain links TRBV10-3 to TRBJ2-7; the D is unclear. This CDR3 is built from 14 residues. V lost 2 bases and J lost 1, with 9 bases in between. Germline V lookup: CDR1 ENHRY, CDR2 SYGVKD. CDR3 in DNA: TGTGCCATCAGTGAGGGGGTAATATCCTACGAGCAGTACTTC. This translates into CAISEGVISYEQYF.

The chain has TRBV6-6 and TRBJ1-1; D not resolved. This CDR3 contains 14 residues. The germline V and J ends were trimmed by 6 bases and 0 bases, with 11 bases remaining between them. CDR1 is MNHNY, CDR2 SVGAGI, per germline (reference sequence). This CDR3 reads CASSSGGVNTEAFF. The CDR3 DNA is TGTGCCAGCAGCTCGGGCGGTGTGAACACTGAAGCTTTCTTT.

The J gene is TRBJ2-5, the V gene TRBV2, with D possibly being TRBD2 (6 bases). The assigned J gene may be wrong: the sequence end matches TRBJ2-7 better. The CDR3 is 13 residues long. Germline CDR1 reads SNHLY; CDR2 reads FYNNEI. CDR3 protein: CASIRRDSYEQYF. Here the CDR3 DNA reads TGTGCCAGCATACGGCGGGATTCGTACGAGCAGTACTTC.

The chain couples TRBV7-6 to TRBJ1-5; unclear D gene. Deletions cut 1 base from V and 4 bases from J, with 8 bases between. The germline CDR1 and CDR2 sequences are SGHVS and FNYEAQ. This CDR3 is 14 amino acids long. The CDR3 here is CASSLGGQNQPQHF. The CDR3 DNA follows: TGTGCCAGCAGCTTAGGAGGGCAGAATCAGCCCCAGCATTTT. The entire variable domain, with the rest obtained from reference TRBV7-6 and TRBJ1-5, is as follows: GAGVSQSPRYKVTKRGQDVALRCDPISGHVSLYWYRQALGQGPEFLTYFNYEAQQDKSGLPNDRFSAERPEGSISTLTIQRTEQRDSAMYRCASSLGGQNQPQHFGDGTRLSIL.

The chain couples TRBV19 to TRBJ2-7; D may be TRBD1 (6 bases). With 1 base removed from V and 4 bases from J, the gap between germline ends came to 11 bases. Germline V CDR1 and CDR2: LNHDA, SQIVND (reference sequence). This CDR3 region has 14 residues. CDR3 sequence reads: CASSIAWGLYEQYF. In DNA, the CDR3 is TGTGCCAGTAGTATAGCGTGGGGGCTATACGAGCAGTACTTC.

This clone has just one count. CDR3 protein: CASSYGTEVADTQYF. The DNA for the CDR3 is TGTGCCAGCAGTTACGGGACAGAAGTGGCAGATACGCAGTATTTT. The J gene is TRBJ2-3, the V gene TRBV6-5; 7 positions agree with TRBD1. CDR1 and CDR2 (germline): MNHEY, SVGAGI. The CDR3 is made up of 15 amino acids. Germline trimming cut 2 bases from V and 4 bases from J; bases unmatched to any gene: 6.

J is TRBJ1-3 and V is TRBV20-1; no firm D call. Germline-derived CDR1 and CDR2 are DFQATT and SNEGSKA (reference sequence). CDR3 length: 10 amino acids. The V gene lost 2 bases and the J gene lost 8 bases, with 4 bases spanning the gap. The CDR3 region is CSARLDTIYF. In DNA form, the CDR3 reads TGCAGTGCTAGACTCGACACCATATATTTT.

This chain connects TRBV2 to TRBJ2-3, with 13 bases identical to TRBD2. This CDR3 is built from 13 residues. The V and J ends lost 6 bases and 9 bases, in that order; junction bases with no gene match: 3. Germline CDR1 reads SNHLY; CDR2 reads FYNNEI. The CDR3: CASRRLAGGTQYF. Here the CDR3 DNA reads TGTGCCAGCAGAAGACTAGCGGGGGGCACGCAGTATTTT.

V and J are TRBV11-2 and TRBJ1-4, with TRBD1 as a possible D gene (6 bases). CDR3 length: 16 residues. Between the trimmed V and J ends, which lost 0 bases and 7 bases, there was a span of 15 bases. In germline, CDR1 is SGHAT, CDR2 FQNNGV. The CDR3 nucleotides read TGTGCCAGCAGCTTAGATGGCGGGGGCGGCGGTGAAAAACTGTTTTTT. Translated, it gives CASSLDGGGGGEKLFF.

This clone is a singleton in its sample. Other DNA sequences in the sample encode the same CDR3. This chain links TRBV19 with TRBJ1-1; tentatively, D is TRBD1 (5 bases). CDR3 size: 13 residues. In germline, CDR1 is LNHDA, CDR2 SQIVND (reference sequence). The germline V and J ends were trimmed by 3 bases and 4 bases, with 9 bases remaining between them. CDR3 residues: CASSIQGGTEAFF. Written as DNA, the CDR3 is TGTGCCAGTAGTATTCAGGGAGGCACTGAAGCTTTCTTT.

The chain recombines TRBV6-1 with TRBJ1-1, with D unresolved. Germline CDR1 MNHNS, CDR2 SASEGT. This CDR3 is built from 13 residues. V was cut by 9 bases and J by 0 bases, with 11 bases left in between. This chain's CDR3 is CASLQSMNTEAFF. The CDR3 nucleotides read TGTGCCAGTCTACAGAGTATGAACACTGAAGCTTTCTTT.

Comments on this clone: The identical CDR3 is also encoded by other nucleotide sequences in the sample. The chain joins TRBV5-1 to TRBJ2-1; TRBD1 agrees at 8 bases. The trim removed 5 bases at V and 4 bases at J, leaving 5 bases unmatched. Germline CDR1 is SGHRS and CDR2 is YFSETQ. The CDR3 covers 14 residues. The CDR3 loop reads CASSGGQGYNEQFF. For the CDR3, the DNA is TGCGCCAGCAGTGGTGGACAGGGATACAATGAGCAGTTCTTC.

This clone was detected once. V gene TRBV5-6 combines with J gene TRBJ2-3; possibly TRBD1 for D (5 bases). The CDR3 runs 15 residues. Trimming removed 3 bases from V and 0 bases from J, with 11 bases in between. Germline V gene lookup returns CDR1 SGHDT and CDR2 YYEEEE. The CDR3 loop is CASSSQVVSTDTQYF. The DNA for the CDR3 is TGTGCCAGCAGCTCACAGGTTGTGAGCACAGATACGCAGTATTTT.

This chain links TRBV6-5 with TRBJ1-4; D gene ambiguous. The CDR3 runs to 16 residues. V was trimmed by 2 bases and J by 0 bases, leaving 10 bases between them. Germline V gene sequence: CDR1 MNHEY, CDR2 SVGAGI. CDR3 nucleotide sequence: TGTGCCAGCAGTTACGACCGGTGGGCAACTAATGAAAAACTGTTTTTT. Protein: CASSYDRWATNEKLFF.